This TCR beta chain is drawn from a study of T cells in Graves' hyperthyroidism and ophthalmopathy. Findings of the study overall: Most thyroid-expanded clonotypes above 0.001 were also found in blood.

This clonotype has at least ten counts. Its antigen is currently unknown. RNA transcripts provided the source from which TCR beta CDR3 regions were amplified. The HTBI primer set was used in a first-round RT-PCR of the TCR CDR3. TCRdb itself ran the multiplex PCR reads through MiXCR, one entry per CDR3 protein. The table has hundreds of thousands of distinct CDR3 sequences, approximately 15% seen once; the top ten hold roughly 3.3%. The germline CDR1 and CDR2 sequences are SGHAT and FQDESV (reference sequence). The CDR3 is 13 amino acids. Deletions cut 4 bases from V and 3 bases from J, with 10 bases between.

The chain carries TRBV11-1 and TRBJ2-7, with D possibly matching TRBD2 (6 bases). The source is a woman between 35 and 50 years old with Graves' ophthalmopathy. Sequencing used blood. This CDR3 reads CASSYTGGYEQYF. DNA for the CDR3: TGTGCCAGCAGCTACACCGGGGGCTACGAGCAGTACTTC. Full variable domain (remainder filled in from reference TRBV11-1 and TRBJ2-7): EAEVAQSPRYKITEKSQAVAFWCDPISGHATLYWYRQILGQGPELLVQFQDESVVDDSQLPKDRFSAERLKGVDSTLKIQPAELGDSAMYLCASSYTGGYEQYFGPGTRLTVT.